Presented here are 8 T cell receptor beta chains from one specimen sequenced in a study of cytomegalovirus exposure and HLA in healthy donors. PCR was performed using 60 Vbeta and 13 Jbeta primers. Data came from immunoSEQ multiplex PCR; TCRdb stores just in-frame clones and leaves some out. The table has about 76,000 clones, under 80% seen once. Sequenced material: PBMCs. These receptors were obtained from a male donor in good health and CMV-seropositive.

The gene calls are TRBV5-1 and TRBJ1-1; tentatively, D is TRBD1 (6 bases). The length of the CDR3 is 17 residues. V lost 0 bases and J 5 bases, leaving 20 bases between the germline ends. Germline lookup yields CDR1 SGHRS and CDR2 YFSETQ. CDR3 protein: CASSLEGVGPQGTEAFF. The CDR3 DNA follows: TGCGCCAGCAGCTTGGAAGGGGTGGGCCCTCAGGGGACTGAAGCTTTCTTT.

J is TRBJ1-4 and V is TRBV11-2; 8 bases align to TRBD1. With V trimmed by 6 bases and J by 5 bases, 20 bases remained unmatched. The germline CDR1 and CDR2 sequences are SGHAT and FQNNGV. There are 19 residues in the CDR3. The chain's CDR3 is CASSPPGAGGIRNNEKLFF. The CDR3 nucleotides read TGTGCCAGCAGTCCCCCCGGGGCAGGGGGCATAAGGAACAATGAAAAACTGTTTTTT.

V is TRBV6-6 and J is TRBJ1-1; 9 bases are shared with TRBD1. This CDR3 has 16 residues. J gave up 2 bases and V 5 bases, and 9 bases lay outside the gene matches. The germline gives CDR1 MNHNY, CDR2 SVGAGI (reference sequence). The CDR3 region has the DNA TGTGCCAGCAGTCCAAACCCGGGACAGGGAAACACTGAAGCTTTCTTT. Translating it yields CASSPNPGQGNTEAFF.

This rearrangement joins TRBV6-1 to TRBJ2-7, with 9 bases that match TRBD1. The ends lost 4 bases at V and 0 bases at J; junction bases unmatched: 4. From germline, CDR1 is MNHNS and CDR2 SASEGT. This CDR3 has 15 residues. DNA of the CDR3: TGTGCCAGCAGTGTAGCGACAGGGGGCTCCTACGAGCAGTACTTC. It codes for CASSVATGGSYEQYF.

V gene TRBV11-2 combines with J gene TRBJ2-2, with 7 bases identical to TRBD2. Germline assignment: CDR1 SGHAT and CDR2 FQNNGV. The CDR3 is made up of 16 amino acids. V gave up 4 bases and J gave up 3 bases; unmatched junction bases: 8. The CDR3 DNA sequence: TGTGCCAGCAGCTACGGGGGGAAGCTGGACACCGGGGAGCTGTTTTTT. This codes for CASSYGGKLDTGELFF.

This clone was found a few times. The V call is TRBV6-1, the J call TRBJ1-5; D might be TRBD1 (6 bases). In germline, CDR1 is MNHNS, CDR2 SASEGT. The CDR3 is 15 amino acids. V lost 1 base and J 5 bases, leaving 12 bases between the germline ends. CDR3 protein: CASSEVGAGHQPQHF. The CDR3 region has the DNA TGTGCCAGCAGTGAAGTGGGGGCAGGGCATCAGCCCCAGCATTTT.

The chain joins TRBV28 to TRBJ1-2; D ambiguous. Germline CDR1 MDHEN, CDR2 SYDVKM. This CDR3 spans 13 amino acids. Deletions cut 8 bases from V and 5 bases from J, with 15 bases between. CDR3 coding DNA: TGTGCCAGCCGACGAGGCACTGATTATGGCTACACCTTC. This sequence encodes CASRRGTDYGYTF.

The rearrangement uses TRBV25-1 and TRBJ2-1, with TRBD1 identical over 7 bases. V shed 2 bases, J shed 7 bases, and the junction held 8 bases outside the gene matches. The CDR3 is 15 amino acids. Germline V CDR1 and CDR2: MGHDK, SYGVNS. The CDR3 loop is CASSETGVVANEQFF. In DNA, the CDR3 is TGTGCCAGCAGTGAAACAGGGGTCGTGGCTAATGAGCAGTTCTTC.